This T cell receptor beta chain was recovered during a study of somatic mutations in cytotoxic T cells in rheumatoid arthritis (TCRdb year 2017). With regard to the full study: Some V beta antibody-stained T-cell populations were flow-sorted on a FACSAria II or Sony SH800 at nearly 100% purity, and sorted V beta1+ cells also underwent TCRB sequencing. In newly diagnosed rheumatoid arthritis without treatment, the study examined if expanded CD8+ T-cell clones harbor somatic mutations, relying on TCRB deep sequencing to characterize clonality. TCRB deep sequencing covered some 60 patients with rheumatoid arthritis along with 15 to 20 healthy controls. The median ages of the patient and control groups were essentially identical. What the research found in general, with its limitations: The slight underrepresentation of TRBV07 in patients was not corrected for multiple comparisons. CD8+ T-cell clonality did not differ significantly between rheumatoid arthritis patients and age-matched healthy controls. The largest CD8+ clone made up more than 20% of CD8+ cells in about an eighth of the roughly 65 patients, and blood and synovial fluid shared several identical CD8+ TCRB sequences. The expanded CD8+ clones had unknown antigen targets, and not appearing in virus-specific databases did not rule out that they were virus-specific. An increase of CD8+ clonality with age was seen in patients (Spearman r ~ 0.51) but not in healthy controls.

Healthy controls were 20 blood donors whose buffy coats were used, with a median age of around 60 years (range roughly 20-75) and 55% female. Positive magnetic bead selection on an AutoMACS was used to isolate CD4+ and CD8+ cells, with flow cytometry used to check purity. Isolation of peripheral blood mononuclear cells was done through Ficoll-Paque PLUS density gradient separation. Nucleospin Tissue or Tissue XS kits were used to extract DNA from CD4-enriched, CD8-enriched or PBMC samples, and a Qubit 2.0 fluorometer was used for quantification. TCRB CDR3 sequencing used the immunoSEQ assay on genomic DNA. Turning to the authors' computational methods: Only productive TCRB rearrangements were included in the analyses. A clone was defined by a unique TCRB CDR3 sequence, and clonality was computed as a productive clonality index based on Shannon entropy. Repertoire overlap for a pair of samples was computed from each clone's template counts relative to total templates per sample. V-gene usage from TCRB sequencing and V-gene usage measured by flow cytometry were correlated (Spearman r of around 0.6). TCRdb provides this immuneACCESS table in a form limited to in-frame rearrangements. Some clones are lacking; in checked studies, under half of them reflect an unresolved V gene, and why the rest are absent is not known. V, J and clone size were drawn from that table, and D and trimming were deduced from the DNA. Counted in this sample were some 10,000 clones; roughly 68% of them appeared once. The ten largest clones add up to about 40% of the sample.

As for this clone: Its antigen is not yet known. Base qualities are not recorded, but no much larger clone differs from it by a single base.

The CDR3 has 16 amino acids, counting the end cysteine and phenylalanine. Of the read, only the CDR3 DNA is kept; its 48 bases are in frame from base 1. V has 0 bases trimmed and J has 6 bases trimmed; junction bases matching no gene number 9. The germline V gene supplies CDR1 LGHNA and CDR2 YSLEER. The sequence joins TRBV4-3 to TRBJ2-7; TRBD1 agrees with 9 junctional bases. The origin of this receptor is a man aged 60-69 years in good health. The sample consisted of CD8+ T cells sorted from blood. The CDR3 here reads CASSQDPSTGGFEQYF. The DNA is as follows: TGCGCCAGCAGCCAAGACCCGTCCACAGGGGGCTTCGAGCAGTACTTC.